The 27 T cell receptor beta chains given below trace back to one sample, sequenced in a study of blood T cell repertoires in COVID-19 (TCRdb year 2020). Receptor libraries were prepared by the immunoSEQ multiplex PCR assay. Here the immuneACCESS table is served through TCRdb, limited to in-frame sequences with V and J called. Missing clones are a known gap in these copies; in checked studies unresolved V genes cover under half, and the rest lacks a known reason. Counted in this sample were hundreds of thousands of clones; more than 70% of them appeared once. The leading ten clones occupy around 11% of the sample. What was sequenced was peripheral blood. These receptor sequences come from a woman in her 30s with COVID-19, enrolled during active disease.

This chain uses TRBV3-1 (or the pseudogene TRBV3-2) with TRBJ1-5; D call uncertain. V lost 6 bases and J lost 0, with 6 bases in between. CDR1 is LGHDT, CDR2 YNNKEL, per germline (reference sequence). The CDR3 spans 13 residues. This CDR3 is CASSWASNQPQHF. The CDR3 DNA sequence: TGTGCCAGCAGTTGGGCTAGCAATCAGCCCCAGCATTTT.

This clone was counted once. The chain couples TRBV7-6 to TRBJ1-1; tentative D call: TRBD1 (5 bases). Trimming removed 6 bases from V and 1 base from J, with 12 bases in between. The CDR3 runs to 14 residues. CDR1 and CDR2 from the germline V gene are SGHVS and FNYEAQ. CDR3 loop: CASSSGSGNTEAFF. As DNA, the CDR3 is TGTGCCAGCAGTTCAGGGTCAGGGAACACTGAAGCTTTCTTT.

The chain joins TRBV3-1 (or the pseudogene TRBV3-2) to TRBJ1-6; TRBD1 matches 7 bases. The junction had 8 bases not matched to a gene; V was cut back by 8 bases and J by 10 bases. CDR3 length equals 13 residues. The V gene's germline CDR1 is LGHDT and CDR2 YNNKEL (reference sequence). This CDR3 reads CASSNAGGSPLHF. CDR3 nucleotide sequence: TGTGCCAGCTCGAACGCAGGGGGATCACCCCTCCACTTT.

This chain joins TRBV9 and TRBJ2-1; TRBD2 matches at 14 bases. The V gene's germline CDR1 is SGDLS and CDR2 YYNGEE. This CDR3 contains 16 residues. V gave up 3 bases and J gave up 8 bases; unmatched junction bases: 7. CDR3 sequence reads: CASSDPGLAGVDEQFF. Written as DNA, the CDR3 is TGTGCCAGCAGCGATCCGGGACTAGCGGGAGTCGATGAGCAGTTCTTC.

J is TRBJ1-5 and V is TRBV10-3; D call uncertain. The CDR3 has 13 residues. Germline loops: CDR1 ENHRY, CDR2 SYGVKD. V was shortened by 2 bases and J by 4 bases, with 6 bases between the two germline ends. The chain's CDR3 is CAISETDNQPQHF. The CDR3 DNA sequence: TGTGCCATCAGTGAGACAGATAATCAGCCCCAGCATTTT.

The V gene is TRBV28, the J gene TRBJ1-5; 9 bases agree with TRBD1. Looked up from germline, CDR1 is MDHEN and CDR2 is SYDVKM. With V trimmed by 7 bases and J by 3 bases, 4 bases remained unmatched. CDR3 length: 14 residues. CDR3 DNA sequence: TGTGCCAGCAACTACAGGGGGCTCAATCAGCCCCAGCATTTT. It codes for CASNYRGLNQPQHF. The full variable domain, rest sourced from reference TRBV28 and TRBJ1-5, is DVKVTQSSRYLVKRTGEKVFLECVQDMDHENMFWYRQDPGLGLRLIYFSYDVKMKEKGDIPEGYSVSREKKERFSLILESASTNQTSMYLCASNYRGLNQPQHFGDGTRLSIL.

The V and J genes are TRBV5-4 and TRBJ2-2; D is unclear. Germline V lookup: CDR1 SGHNT, CDR2 YYREEE (reference sequence). V lost 0 bases, J lost 6 bases, and 9 bases lay in between. The length of the CDR3 is 14 residues. The CDR3 protein is CASSLVTPSGELFF. The CDR3 DNA reads TGTGCCAGCAGCTTGGTTACTCCCTCCGGGGAGCTGTTTTTT.

CDR3 in amino acids: CASSARTSGRIGEQFF. CDR3 nucleotide sequence: TGTGCCAGCAGTGCCCGGACTAGCGGGAGGATCGGTGAGCAGTTCTTC. The chain joins TRBV6-2 or TRBV6-3 to TRBJ2-1, with TRBD2 identical over 14 bases. The CDR3 runs 16 residues. CDR1 is MNHEY, CDR2 SVGEGT, per germline. After removal of 5 bases from V and 9 bases from J, the junction contained 9 bases not matched to a gene.

This clone was recorded only once. The J gene is TRBJ2-4, the V gene TRBV28; TRBD1 agrees at 9 bases. With 6 bases clipped from V and 4 bases from J, the junction kept 13 bases outside the gene matches. The germline CDR1 and CDR2 sequences are MDHEN and SYDVKM. This CDR3 region has 17 residues. In nucleotides, the CDR3 is TGTGCCAGCAGCGGGACCAACAGGGGGCGATCGAAAAACATTCAGTACTTC. This translates into CASSGTNRGRSKNIQYF.

The rearrangement joins TRBV6-5 to TRBJ2-7; 10 nucleotides agree with TRBD2. Per germline, CDR1 MNHEY and CDR2 SVGAGI. The CDR3 has 16 amino acids. Trimming at V came to 0 bases and at J to 5 bases, leaving 7 bases not matched to a gene. CDR3 residues: CASSYSTAGGQDEQYF. CDR3 nucleotide sequence: TGTGCCAGCAGTTACTCGACAGCGGGAGGGCAAGACGAGCAGTACTTC.

On this clone itself: One junction end does not reproduce the germline sequence, and a read error may be involved. The gene calls are TRBV28 and TRBJ2-6; the D is unclear. Per germline, CDR1 MDHEN and CDR2 SYDVKM. CDR3 size: 15 residues. The CDR3, as DNA: TGTGCCAGTAGTTTGTCCGGGTCTGGGGCCAACGTCCTGACTTTC. It codes for CASSLSGSGANVLTF.

CDR3 in DNA: TGTGCCAGCAGCCAAGAACAGGGGGCTAATGAAAAACTGTTTTTT. It specifies CASSQEQGANEKLFF. The rearrangement joins TRBV4-2 to TRBJ1-4, with 8 nucleotides matching TRBD1. There are 15 residues in the CDR3. Germline values: CDR1 LGHNA, CDR2 YNFKEQ. V shed 0 bases and J 3 bases; nucleotides not matched to a gene: 0.

The chain has TRBV2 and TRBJ2-1; D is possibly TRBD2 (9 bases). The CDR3 runs 14 residues. V was trimmed by 10 bases and J by 7 bases, leaving 20 bases between them. Germline CDR1 and CDR2: SNHLY and FYNNEI. The DNA of the CDR3 is TGTGCCAACCGACAGGGGCTAGCGGGGAATGAGCAGTTCTTC. It is translated as CANRQGLAGNEQFF. The variable domain in full, with the rest retrieved from reference TRBV2 and TRBJ2-1, is EPEVTQTPSHQVTQMGQEVILRCVPISNHLYFYWYRQILGQKVEFLVSFYNNEISEKSEIFDDQFSVERPDGSNFTLKIRSTKLEDSAMYFCANRQGLAGNEQFFGPGTRLTVL.

This chain joins TRBV19 and TRBJ2-2, with 12 bases that match TRBD2. Germline lookup yields CDR1 LNHDA and CDR2 SQIVND (reference sequence). The CDR3 runs 14 residues. J lost 1 base, V lost 10 bases, and 1 base had no gene match. The CDR3 region is CATGLAGNTGELFF. The CDR3 bases are TGTGCCACGGGACTAGCGGGGAACACCGGGGAGCTGTTTTTT.

This chain links TRBV9 with TRBJ2-7, with D tentatively TRBD2 (6 bases). Germline V gene sequence: CDR1 SGDLS, CDR2 YYNGEE. This CDR3 has 15 amino acids. V shed 0 bases and J shed 3 bases, with 13 bases lying between them. The CDR3 is CASSVAAGSFYEQYF. CDR3 bases: TGTGCCAGCAGCGTAGCGGCGGGGAGTTTCTACGAGCAGTACTTC.

This sequence joins TRBV29-1 and TRBJ2-5, with 8 bases that match TRBD2. This CDR3 has 15 residues. V lost 4 bases to trimming and J lost 5 bases; unmatched junction nucleotides: 12. Looked up from germline, CDR1 is SQVTM and CDR2 is ANQGSEA. This CDR3 reads CSVAGTGGPGETQYF. Written as DNA, the CDR3 is TGCAGCGTTGCGGGAACGGGAGGGCCTGGGGAGACCCAGTACTTC.

V and J are TRBV2 and TRBJ2-1; 11 positions match TRBD2. Looked up from germline, CDR1 is SNHLY and CDR2 is FYNNEI. The CDR3 consists of 16 residues. The V segment lost 4 bases and the J segment 3 bases; nucleotides outside the gene matches: 5. DNA of the CDR3: TGTGCCAGCAGTGTCACTAGCGGGAGCCTCTACAATGAGCAGTTCTTC. Translation gives CASSVTSGSLYNEQFF.

The chain links TRBV6-5 to TRBJ2-1; weak D call: TRBD1 (5 bases). Trimming shortened V by 5 bases and J by 4 bases, and 6 bases separated the two germline ends. CDR3 length: 12 amino acids. CDR1 and CDR2 from the germline V gene are MNHEY and SVGAGI. The CDR3 DNA is TGTGCCAGCAGTCCAGGGTACAATGAGCAGTTCTTC. Protein: CASSPGYNEQFF.

This CDR3 reads CASSYRVGNEQFF. CDR3 coding DNA: TGTGCCAGCAGTTACAGGGTGGGCAATGAGCAGTTCTTC. The genes are TRBV27 and TRBJ2-1; weak D call: TRBD1 (6 bases). Germline CDR1 MNHEY, CDR2 SMNVEV (reference sequence). V lost 4 bases to trimming and J lost 6 bases, with 10 bases between them. This CDR3 contains 13 residues.

A few counts support this clone. The chain recombines TRBV9 with TRBJ2-1, with 8 bases matching TRBD1. V was clipped by 1 base and J by 6 bases; unmatched bases: 6. The CDR3 extends over 15 amino acids. Germline V gives CDR1 SGDLS, CDR2 YYNGEE. CDR3 amino acids: CASSVQGAPLNEQFF. CDR3 bases: TGTGCCAGCAGCGTACAGGGGGCGCCCCTCAATGAGCAGTTCTTC.

This chain uses TRBV6-4 with TRBJ2-7; the D is unclear. The V gene's germline CDR1 is MRHNA and CDR2 SNTAGT. V gave up 6 bases and J gave up 2 bases, with 2 bases separating them. This CDR3 is built from 10 residues. The CDR3 DNA sequence: TGTGCCAGCAGCGCCTACGAGCAGTACTTC. It translates to CASSAYEQYF.

The chain has TRBV4-2 and TRBJ1-5; 8 bases align to TRBD1. J lost 1 base, V lost 1 base, and 0 bases had no gene match. The CDR3 covers 15 residues. CDR1 LGHNA and CDR2 YNFKEQ come from the germline V gene. The CDR3 coding sequence is TGTGCCAGCAGCCAAGCAGGGGGCAGCAATCAGCCCCAGCATTTT. Its protein is CASSQAGGSNQPQHF.

The V and J genes are TRBV5-1 and TRBJ2-1, with TRBD2 identical over 7 bases. This CDR3 has 15 amino acids. The V and J ends lost 7 bases and 5 bases, in that order; junction bases with no gene match: 12. Per germline, CDR1 SGHRS and CDR2 YFSETQ. CDR3 nucleotides: TGCGCCAGCCGACTGGGCGGGAGCATCCACAATGAGCAGTTCTTC. Translating it yields CASRLGGSIHNEQFF.

The rearrangement links TRBV4-3 to TRBJ2-7, with a weak D call TRBD2 (5 bases). The length of the CDR3 is 15 residues. V lost 0 bases to trimming and J lost 3 bases, with 12 bases between them. Per the germline V gene, CDR1 is LGHNA and CDR2 is YSLEER. The CDR3 DNA reads as TGCGCCAGCAGCCAAGAAAGAGGGTCCTTCTACGAGCAGTACTTC. Amino acid sequence: CASSQERGSFYEQYF.

A word on this clone: Other DNA sequences in the sample encode the same CDR3. The chain carries TRBV20-1 and TRBJ2-7; the match to TRBD2 covers 8 bases. Germline V CDR1 and CDR2: DFQATT, SNEGSKA (reference sequence). The CDR3 covers 16 residues. The V and J ends lost 6 bases and 3 bases, in that order; junction bases with no gene match: 16. In DNA form, the CDR3 reads TGCAGTGCCAGTTCTTCTCTCGGGAGGGCTGACTACGAGCAGTACTTC. Its protein is CSASSSLGRADYEQYF.

V usage is TRBV30 and J usage is TRBJ1-2; TRBD1 agrees at 9 bases. V gave up 5 bases and J gave up 7 bases; unmatched junction bases: 11. Germline V gives CDR1 GTSNPN, CDR2 SVGIG (reference sequence). This CDR3 has 14 residues. The CDR3 loop is CAWSYGQGMRGYTF. CDR3 nucleotides: TGTGCCTGGTCTTACGGACAGGGGATGCGTGGCTACACCTTC.

The chain has TRBV19 and TRBJ2-5; no definite D call. The CDR3 consists of 15 residues. The ends were cut back, 2 bases at V and 3 bases at J, with 13 bases in the middle. Germline lookup yields CDR1 LNHDA and CDR2 SQIVND (reference sequence). CDR3 region: CASSISGWPKETQYF. The CDR3 DNA follows: TGTGCCAGTAGTATATCGGGTTGGCCCAAAGAGACCCAGTACTTC.